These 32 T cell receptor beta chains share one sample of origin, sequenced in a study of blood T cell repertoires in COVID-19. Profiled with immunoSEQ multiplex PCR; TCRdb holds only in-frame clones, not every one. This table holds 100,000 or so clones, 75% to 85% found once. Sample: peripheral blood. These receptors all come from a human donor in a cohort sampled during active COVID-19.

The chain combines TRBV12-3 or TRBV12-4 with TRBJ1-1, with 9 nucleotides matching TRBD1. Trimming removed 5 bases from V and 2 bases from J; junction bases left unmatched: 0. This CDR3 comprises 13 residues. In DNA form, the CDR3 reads TGTGCCAGCAGTACAGGGGGCAACACTGAAGCTTTCTTT. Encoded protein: CASSTGGNTEAFF.

The DNA of the CDR3 is TGTGCCAGCAGCTTGATAGTAGCAGCCAACTCCTACAATGAGCAGTTCTTC. It yields the protein CASSLIVAANSYNEQFF. This chain uses TRBV5-4 with TRBJ2-1; the D is unclear. This CDR3 contains 17 residues. V was clipped by 1 base and J by 0 bases, with 14 bases between them. In germline, CDR1 is SGHNT, CDR2 YYREEE (reference sequence).

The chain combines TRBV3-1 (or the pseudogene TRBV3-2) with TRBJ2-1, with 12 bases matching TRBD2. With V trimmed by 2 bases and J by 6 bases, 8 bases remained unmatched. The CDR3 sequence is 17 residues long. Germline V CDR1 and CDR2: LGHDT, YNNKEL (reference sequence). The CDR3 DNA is TGTGCCAGCAGCCAACCCGGACTAGCGGGGATTCGCAATGAGCAGTTCTTC. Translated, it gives CASSQPGLAGIRNEQFF.

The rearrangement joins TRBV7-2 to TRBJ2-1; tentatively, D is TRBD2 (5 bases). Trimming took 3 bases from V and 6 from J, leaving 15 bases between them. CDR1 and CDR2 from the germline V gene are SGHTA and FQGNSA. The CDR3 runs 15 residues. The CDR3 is CASSLDRDSSNEQFF. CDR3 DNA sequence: TGTGCCAGCAGCTTGGATCGGGATTCAAGCAATGAGCAGTTCTTC.

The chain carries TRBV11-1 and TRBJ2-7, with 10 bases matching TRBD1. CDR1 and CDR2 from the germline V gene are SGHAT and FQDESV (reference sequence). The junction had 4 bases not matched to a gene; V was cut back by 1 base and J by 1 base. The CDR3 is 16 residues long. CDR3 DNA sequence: TGTGCCAGCAGCTTAGTCGCGGACAGGGGGTCCTACGAGCAGTACTTC. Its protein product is CASSLVADRGSYEQYF.

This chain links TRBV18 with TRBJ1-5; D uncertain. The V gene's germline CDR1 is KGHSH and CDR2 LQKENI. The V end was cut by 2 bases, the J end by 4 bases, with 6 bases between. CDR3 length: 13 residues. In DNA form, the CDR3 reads TGTGCCAGCTCACCAGCGGGTAATCAGCCCCAGCATTTT. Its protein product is CASSPAGNQPQHF.

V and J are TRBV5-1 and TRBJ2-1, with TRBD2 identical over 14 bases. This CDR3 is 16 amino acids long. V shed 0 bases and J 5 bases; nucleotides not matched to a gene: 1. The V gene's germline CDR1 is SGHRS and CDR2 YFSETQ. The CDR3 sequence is CASSLGGLAGDNEQFF. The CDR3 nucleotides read TGCGCCAGCAGCTTGGGGGGACTAGCGGGAGACAATGAGCAGTTCTTC.

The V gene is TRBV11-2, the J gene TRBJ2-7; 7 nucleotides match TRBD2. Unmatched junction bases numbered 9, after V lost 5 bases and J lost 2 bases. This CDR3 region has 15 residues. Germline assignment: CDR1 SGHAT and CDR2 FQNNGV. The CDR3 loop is CASSPAPGGTYEQYF. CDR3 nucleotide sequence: TGTGCCAGCAGCCCGGCTCCGGGAGGCACCTACGAGCAGTACTTC.

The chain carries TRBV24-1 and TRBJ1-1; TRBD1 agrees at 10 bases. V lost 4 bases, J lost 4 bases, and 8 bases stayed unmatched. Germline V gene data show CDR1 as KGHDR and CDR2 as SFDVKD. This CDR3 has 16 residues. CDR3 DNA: TGTGCCACCAGTGACGCCGGGACAGGGGATAGCACTGAAGCTTTCTTT. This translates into CATSDAGTGDSTEAFF.

The CDR3, as DNA: TGCAGTGCTAGTCGAGGAGGGAATCAGCCCCAGCATTTT. Residues: CSASRGGNQPQHF. V is TRBV20-1 and J is TRBJ1-5; D gene ambiguous. The germline CDR1 and CDR2 sequences are DFQATT and SNEGSKA (reference sequence). Trimming removed 3 bases from V and 4 bases from J, with 10 bases in between. The CDR3 runs to 13 residues.

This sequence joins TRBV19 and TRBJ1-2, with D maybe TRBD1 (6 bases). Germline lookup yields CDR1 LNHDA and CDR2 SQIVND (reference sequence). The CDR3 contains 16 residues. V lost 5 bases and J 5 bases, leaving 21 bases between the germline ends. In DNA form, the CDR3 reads TGTGCCAGTAGTCCGCTTAAACAGGGAAGGGGTTATGGCTACACCTTC. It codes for CASSPLKQGRGYGYTF.

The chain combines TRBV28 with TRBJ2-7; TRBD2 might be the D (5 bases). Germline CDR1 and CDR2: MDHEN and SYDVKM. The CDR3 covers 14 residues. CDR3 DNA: TGTGCGCTAAGCGGAGCCCCCAGCTCCTACGAGCAGTACTTC. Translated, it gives CALSGAPSSYEQYF.

In nucleotides, the CDR3 is TGTGCCTGGAGTCTAGCGGGGAGGGTGCAGTACTTC. As protein: CAWSLAGRVQYF. The genes are TRBV30 and TRBJ2-7, with 9 nucleotides matching TRBD2. CDR1 and CDR2 from the germline V gene are GTSNPN and SVGIG (reference sequence). CDR3 length: 12 residues. V was pared by 2 bases and J by 9 bases, with 5 bases of the junction left unmatched.

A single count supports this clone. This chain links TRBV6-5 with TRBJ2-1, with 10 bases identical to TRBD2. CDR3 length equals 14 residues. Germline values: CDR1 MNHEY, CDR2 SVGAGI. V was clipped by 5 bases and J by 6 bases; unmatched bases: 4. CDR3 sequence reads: CASSIAGGGNEQFF. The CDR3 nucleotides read TGTGCCAGCAGTATAGCGGGAGGAGGCAATGAGCAGTTCTTC.

The CDR3 bases are TGCAGCGTTGGGGGACAGGCGGGGCAGGGGGCCCAGCATTTT. It codes for CSVGGQAGQGAQHF. The chain has TRBV29-1 and TRBJ1-5, with 8 bases matching TRBD1. CDR3 length: 14 amino acids. The germline CDR1 and CDR2 sequences are SQVTM and ANQGSEA. V shed 4 bases, J shed 11 bases, and the junction held 13 bases outside the gene matches.

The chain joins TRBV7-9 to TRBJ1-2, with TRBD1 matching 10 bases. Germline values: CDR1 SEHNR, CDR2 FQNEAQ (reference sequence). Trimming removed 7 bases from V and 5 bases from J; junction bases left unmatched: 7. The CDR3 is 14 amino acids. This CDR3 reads CASTAGTGAYGYTF. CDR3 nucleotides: TGTGCCAGCACGGCCGGGACAGGGGCTTATGGCTACACCTTC.

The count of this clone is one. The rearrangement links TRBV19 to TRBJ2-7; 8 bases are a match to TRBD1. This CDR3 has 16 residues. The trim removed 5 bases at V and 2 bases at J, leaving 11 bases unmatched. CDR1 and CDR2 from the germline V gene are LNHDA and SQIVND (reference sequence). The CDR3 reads CASSPRWQGATYEQYF. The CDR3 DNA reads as TGTGCCAGTAGTCCGCGGTGGCAGGGGGCCACCTACGAGCAGTACTTC.

This CDR3 reads CASSLGTGYEQYF. CDR3 bases: TGTGCCAGCAGCTTGGGGACAGGCTACGAGCAGTACTTC. This rearrangement joins TRBV7-2 to TRBJ2-7, with 8 bases matching TRBD1. V was pared by 3 bases and J by 3 bases, with 1 base of the junction left unmatched. Germline V gene data show CDR1 as SGHTA and CDR2 as FQGNSA. The CDR3 contains 13 residues.

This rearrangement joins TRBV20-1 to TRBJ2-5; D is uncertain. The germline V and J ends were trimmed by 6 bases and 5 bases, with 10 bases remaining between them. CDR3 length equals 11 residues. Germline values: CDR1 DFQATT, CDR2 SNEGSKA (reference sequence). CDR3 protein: CSAVFQETQYF. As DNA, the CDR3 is TGCAGTGCGGTGTTTCAGGAGACCCAGTACTTC.

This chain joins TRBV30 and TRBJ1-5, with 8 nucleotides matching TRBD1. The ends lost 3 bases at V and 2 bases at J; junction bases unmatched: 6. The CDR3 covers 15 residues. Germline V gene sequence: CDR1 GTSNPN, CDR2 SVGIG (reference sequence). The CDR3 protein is CAWRAATGGNQPQHF. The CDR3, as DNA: TGTGCCTGGAGAGCAGCGACAGGGGGCAATCAGCCCCAGCATTTT.

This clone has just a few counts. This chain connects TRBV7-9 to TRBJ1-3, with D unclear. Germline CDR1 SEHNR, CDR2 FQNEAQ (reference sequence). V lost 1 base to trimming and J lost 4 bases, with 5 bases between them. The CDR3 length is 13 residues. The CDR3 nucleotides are TGTGCCAGCAGCTTAGTATTCGGAAACACCATATATTTT. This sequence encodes CASSLVFGNTIYF.

In DNA form, the CDR3 reads TGTGCCAGCAGCGCGGGACAACGCTCCTACGAGCAGTACTTC. Its protein product is CASSAGQRSYEQYF. V gene TRBV9 combines with J gene TRBJ2-7; a weak D match, TRBD1 (6 bases). Trimming took 3 bases from V and 0 from J, leaving 10 bases between them. Germline-derived CDR1 and CDR2 are SGDLS and YYNGEE. The CDR3 length is 14 residues.

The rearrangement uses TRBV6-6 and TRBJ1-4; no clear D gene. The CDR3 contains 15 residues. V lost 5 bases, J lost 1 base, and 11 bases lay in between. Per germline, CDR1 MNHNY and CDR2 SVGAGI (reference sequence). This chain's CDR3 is CASSREGGTNEKLFF. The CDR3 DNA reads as TGTGCCAGCAGTCGAGAGGGTGGAACTAATGAAAAACTGTTTTTT.

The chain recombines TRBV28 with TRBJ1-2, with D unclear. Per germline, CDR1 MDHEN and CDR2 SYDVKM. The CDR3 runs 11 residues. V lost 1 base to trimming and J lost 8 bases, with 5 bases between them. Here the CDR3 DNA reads TGTGCCAGCAGTTTATTCTTCGGCTACACCTTC. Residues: CASSLFFGYTF.

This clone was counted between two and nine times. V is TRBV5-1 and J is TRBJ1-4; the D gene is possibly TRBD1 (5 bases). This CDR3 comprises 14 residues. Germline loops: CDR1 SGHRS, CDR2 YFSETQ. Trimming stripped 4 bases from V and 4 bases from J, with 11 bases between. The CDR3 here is CASSQGGGNEKLFF. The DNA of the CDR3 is TGCGCCAGCAGCCAGGGCGGGGGTAATGAAAAACTGTTTTTT.

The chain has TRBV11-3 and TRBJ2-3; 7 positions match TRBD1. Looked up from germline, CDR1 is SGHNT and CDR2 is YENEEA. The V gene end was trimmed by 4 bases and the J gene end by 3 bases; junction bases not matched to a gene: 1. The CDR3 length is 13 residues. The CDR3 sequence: CASSWDSTDTQYF. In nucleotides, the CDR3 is TGTGCCAGCAGCTGGGACAGTACAGATACGCAGTATTTT.

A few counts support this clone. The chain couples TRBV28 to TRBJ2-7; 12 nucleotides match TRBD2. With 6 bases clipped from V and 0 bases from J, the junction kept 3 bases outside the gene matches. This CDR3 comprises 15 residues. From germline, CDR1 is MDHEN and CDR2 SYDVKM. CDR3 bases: TGTGCCAGCAGGGGGACTAGCGGGTTCTCCTACGAGCAGTACTTC. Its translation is CASRGTSGFSYEQYF. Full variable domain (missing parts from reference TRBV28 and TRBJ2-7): DVKVTQSSRYLVKRTGEKVFLECVQDMDHENMFWYRQDPGLGLRLIYFSYDVKMKEKGDIPEGYSVSREKKERFSLILESASTNQTSMYLCASRGTSGFSYEQYFGPGTRLTVT.

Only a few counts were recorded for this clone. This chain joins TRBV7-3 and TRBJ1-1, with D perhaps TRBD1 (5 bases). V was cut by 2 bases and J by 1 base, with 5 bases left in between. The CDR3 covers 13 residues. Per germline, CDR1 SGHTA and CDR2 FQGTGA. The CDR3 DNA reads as TGTGCCAGCAGCTTACAGGGGAACACTGAAGCTTTCTTT. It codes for CASSLQGNTEAFF.

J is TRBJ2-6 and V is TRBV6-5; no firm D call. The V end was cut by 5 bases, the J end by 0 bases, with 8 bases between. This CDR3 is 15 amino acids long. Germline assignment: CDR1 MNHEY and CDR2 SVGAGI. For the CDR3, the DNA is TGTGCCAGCAGTCAGTCCAGCTCTGGGGCCAACGTCCTGACTTTC. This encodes CASSQSSSGANVLTF.

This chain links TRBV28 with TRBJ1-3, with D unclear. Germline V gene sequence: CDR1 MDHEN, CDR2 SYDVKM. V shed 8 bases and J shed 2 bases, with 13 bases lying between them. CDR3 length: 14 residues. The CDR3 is CASQRGGAGNTIYF. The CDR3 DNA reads TGTGCCAGCCAACGGGGAGGAGCTGGAAACACCATATATTTT.

The CDR3 DNA reads as TGTGCCAGCCGGTCCCGAGCGGGAGGGAGGTACGAGCAGTACTTC. Translation: CASRSRAGGRYEQYF. V is TRBV7-2 and J is TRBJ2-7; 10 bases are shared with TRBD2. With 8 bases clipped from V and 4 bases from J, the junction kept 11 bases outside the gene matches. Germline V gene lookup returns CDR1 SGHTA and CDR2 FQGNSA. This CDR3 region has 15 residues.

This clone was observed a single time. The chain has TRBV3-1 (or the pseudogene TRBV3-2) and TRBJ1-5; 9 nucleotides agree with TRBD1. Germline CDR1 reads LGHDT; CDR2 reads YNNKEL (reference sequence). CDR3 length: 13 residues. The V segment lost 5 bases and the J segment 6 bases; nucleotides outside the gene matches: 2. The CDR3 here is CASSWGQGQPQHF. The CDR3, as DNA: TGTGCCAGCAGCTGGGGACAGGGTCAGCCCCAGCATTTT.